Listed here are 7 T cell receptor beta chains from one sample, sequenced in a study of blood T cell repertoires in COVID-19. The assay was immunoSEQ multiplex PCR, and TCRdb's table has in-frame clones only and misses some. Of approximately 210,000 clones in the sample, roughly 90% were seen once. Sequencing input: peripheral blood. These receptor sequences come from a middle-aged woman with acute or convalescent COVID-19.

The J gene is TRBJ2-2, the V gene TRBV6-5, with TRBD1 identical over 7 bases. V trimming: 7 bases; J trimming: 5 bases; junction bases outside the gene matches: 10. Germline V lookup: CDR1 MNHEY, CDR2 SVGAGI. The CDR3 runs 15 residues. The CDR3 nucleotides are TGTGCCAGCACCATGGACAGGTTGGAGACCGGGGAGCTGTTTTTT. It yields the protein CASTMDRLETGELFF.

J is TRBJ2-1 and V is TRBV19; TRBD1 aligns across 8 bases. The CDR3 spans 15 residues. V was pared by 1 base and J by 8 bases, with 7 bases of the junction left unmatched. The germline V gene encodes CDR1 LNHDA and CDR2 SQIVND (reference sequence). The CDR3 loop is CASSIAGQGWDEQFF. DNA of the CDR3: TGTGCCAGTAGTATAGCCGGACAGGGTTGGGATGAGCAGTTCTTC.

The rearrangement uses TRBV3-1 (or the pseudogene TRBV3-2) and TRBJ1-1; D is ambiguous. This CDR3 has 14 residues. CDR1 LGHDT and CDR2 YNNKEL come from the germline V gene (reference sequence). The V end lost 8 bases, the J end lost 4 bases, and 17 bases lay between the germline ends. The chain's CDR3 is CASSQRGGSTEAFF. DNA for the CDR3: TGTGCCAGCTCCCAACGCGGAGGGAGCACTGAAGCTTTCTTT.

This clone was recorded once. The chain joins TRBV2 to TRBJ2-1; no clear D. Germline V gene sequence: CDR1 SNHLY, CDR2 FYNNEI. Trimming shortened V by 7 bases and J by 15 bases, and 16 bases separated the two germline ends. The CDR3 has 11 residues. The CDR3 reads CASIYSIQAFF. DNA for the CDR3: TGTGCCAGCATCTACTCCATCCAGGCGTTCTTC.

The chain has TRBV6-5 and TRBJ1-1; 8 positions match TRBD1. Germline CDR1 MNHEY, CDR2 SVGAGI. J gave up 5 bases and V 8 bases, and 13 bases lay outside the gene matches. The CDR3 spans 15 residues. CDR3 residues: CASFGTGGWVTEAFF. The CDR3 region has the DNA TGTGCCAGCTTCGGGACAGGAGGGTGGGTGACTGAAGCTTTCTTT.

The chain recombines TRBV7-3 with TRBJ2-5, with a tentative D call TRBD2 (6 bases). The germline V gene has CDR1 SGHTA and CDR2 FQGTGA. V shed 5 bases and J shed 1 base, with 14 bases lying between them. CDR3 length equals 15 residues. The CDR3 is CASSQGAGLQETQYF. The CDR3 bases are TGTGCCAGCAGCCAAGGAGCGGGCCTCCAAGAGACCCAGTACTTC. The complete variable domain, with remaining parts taken from reference TRBV7-3 and TRBJ2-5, reads GAGVSQTPSNKVTEKGKYVELRCDPISGHTALYWYRQSLGQGPEFLIYFQGTGAADDSGLPNDRFFAVRPEGSVSTLKIQRTERGDSAVYLCASSQGAGLQETQYFGPGTRLLVL.

V usage is TRBV4-1 and J usage is TRBJ2-1, with 7 bases that match TRBD2. The germline gives CDR1 MGHRA, CDR2 YSYEKL. With V trimmed by 1 base and J by 5 bases, 14 bases remained unmatched. This CDR3 region has 18 residues. This CDR3 reads CASSQVQRGDPQDNEQFF. The CDR3 DNA is TGCGCCAGCAGCCAAGTCCAACGGGGGGACCCCCAAGACAATGAGCAGTTCTTC.